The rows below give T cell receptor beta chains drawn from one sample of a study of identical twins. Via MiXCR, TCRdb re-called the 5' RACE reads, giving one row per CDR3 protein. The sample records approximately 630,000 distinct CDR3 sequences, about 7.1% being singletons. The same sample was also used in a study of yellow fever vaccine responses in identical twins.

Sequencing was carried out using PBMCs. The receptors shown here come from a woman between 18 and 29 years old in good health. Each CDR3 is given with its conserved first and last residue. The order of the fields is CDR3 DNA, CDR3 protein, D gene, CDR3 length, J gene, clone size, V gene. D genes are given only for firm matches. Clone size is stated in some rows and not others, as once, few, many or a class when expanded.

CDR3nt: TGTGCCAGCAGTTTAAACTGGGACATAACCAAAAACATTCAGTACTTC
CDR3aa: CASSLNWDITKNIQYF
d_gene: .
len: 16
j_gene: TRBJ2-4
abundance: .
v_gene: TRBV12-3/TRBV12-4

CDR3nt: TGTGCCAGCAACGTGCGCGGGGGGGATTACAATGAGCAGTTCTTC
CDR3aa: CASNVRGGDYNEQFF
d_gene: TRBD2
len: 15
j_gene: TRBJ2-1
abundance: .
v_gene: TRBV11-2

CDR3nt: TGCGCCAGCAGCGCACCTAGGACAGGGGGCGGTATGGATGAGCAGTTCTTC
CDR3aa: CASSAPRTGGGMDEQFF
d_gene: TRBD1
len: 17
j_gene: TRBJ2-1
abundance: many
v_gene: TRBV5-1

CDR3nt: TGTGCCACCAGTGATCGGCTTAGAGACATTCAGTACTTC
CDR3aa: CATSDRLRDIQYF
d_gene: .
len: 13
j_gene: TRBJ2-4
abundance: .
v_gene: TRBV24-1

CDR3nt: TGTGCCAGCAGCTTAGAATCGGCAGGGATTCGCGACTATGGCTACACCTTC
CDR3aa: CASSLESAGIRDYGYTF
d_gene: .
len: 17
j_gene: TRBJ1-2
abundance: .
v_gene: TRBV13

CDR3nt: TGCAGTGCCCGAGGGGGACTAGCGGGGGCCGCCTACAATGAGCAGTTCTTC
CDR3aa: CSARGGLAGAAYNEQFF
d_gene: TRBD2
len: 17
j_gene: TRBJ2-1
abundance: .
v_gene: TRBV20-1

CDR3nt: TGTGCCAGCACCGCCTCGCGGACTAGCCTAAGATCCTCCTACAATGAGCAGTTCTTC
CDR3aa: CASTASRTSLRSSYNEQFF
d_gene: TRBD2
len: 19
j_gene: TRBJ2-1
abundance: many
v_gene: TRBV12-3/TRBV12-4

CDR3nt: TGTGCCAGCAGTTTACGGTTCGGCAATCAGCCCCAGCATTTT
CDR3aa: CASSLRFGNQPQHF
d_gene: .
len: 14
j_gene: TRBJ1-5
abundance: few
v_gene: TRBV27

CDR3nt: TGCGCCAGCAGCCACCCTGGCGCTAGCGGGGGAATGAATGAGCAGTTCTTC
CDR3aa: CASSHPGASGGMNEQFF
d_gene: TRBD2
len: 17
j_gene: TRBJ2-1
abundance: .
v_gene: TRBV4-1

CDR3nt: TGTGCCAGCAGCTGGGACAGACCTAACTATGGCTACACCTTC
CDR3aa: CASSWDRPNYGYTF
d_gene: TRBD1
len: 14
j_gene: TRBJ1-2
abundance: .
v_gene: TRBV7-9

CDR3nt: TGTGCCAGCAGCTTATCCTACTTGACGCCGAGGGGGGATCGGTCCAATGAGCAGTTCTTC
CDR3aa: CASSLSYLTPRGDRSNEQFF
d_gene: .
len: 20
j_gene: TRBJ2-1
abundance: few
v_gene: TRBV11-1

CDR3nt: TGTGCCAGCAGCGCCGAGGGAGCGGGAGCCTACAATGAGCAGTTCTTC
CDR3aa: CASSAEGAGAYNEQFF
d_gene: TRBD2
len: 16
j_gene: TRBJ2-1
abundance: few
v_gene: TRBV12-3/TRBV12-4

CDR3nt: TGTGCCAGCAGTTTTTCTGCGAATATTGGGGATGGCTACACCTTC
CDR3aa: CASSFSANIGDGYTF
d_gene: .
len: 15
j_gene: TRBJ1-2
abundance: few
v_gene: TRBV12-3/TRBV12-4

CDR3nt: TGTGCCACCCAACGGGGAGATACGCAGTATTTT
CDR3aa: CATQRGDTQYF
d_gene: .
len: 11
j_gene: TRBJ2-3
abundance: .
v_gene: TRBV27

CDR3nt: TGCGCCAGTAGCCCGGGACAGGGGTCGAACGAGCAGTACTTC
CDR3aa: CASSPGQGSNEQYF
d_gene: TRBD1
len: 14
j_gene: TRBJ2-7
abundance: .
v_gene: TRBV5-1

CDR3nt: TGTGCCACCAGTGATCCGGGACAGGGGCGCGATGAGCAGTTCTTC
CDR3aa: CATSDPGQGRDEQFF
d_gene: TRBD1
len: 15
j_gene: TRBJ2-1
abundance: .
v_gene: TRBV24-1

CDR3nt: TGTGCCAGCAGCTTTGCCAATGAGCAGTTCTTC
CDR3aa: CASSFANEQFF
d_gene: .
len: 11
j_gene: TRBJ2-1
abundance: .
v_gene: TRBV7-9

CDR3nt: TGTACCAGCAGTTTAGCGGGACTAGCGGGAGGTGTTAATGAGCAGTTCTTC
CDR3aa: CTSSLAGLAGGVNEQFF
d_gene: TRBD2
len: 17
j_gene: TRBJ2-1
abundance: .
v_gene: TRBV12-3/TRBV12-4

CDR3nt: TGTGCCAGCAGCCAATTAGCGGGGGCCTTTTACGAGCAGTACTTC
CDR3aa: CASSQLAGAFYEQYF
d_gene: TRBD2
len: 15
j_gene: TRBJ2-7
abundance: many
v_gene: TRBV7-6

CDR3nt: TGCGCCAGCAGCTTGTCGGGGGAGTACAATGAGCAGTTCTTC
CDR3aa: CASSLSGEYNEQFF
d_gene: .
len: 14
j_gene: TRBJ2-1
abundance: many
v_gene: TRBV5-1

CDR3nt: TGTGCCACCAGTGATTTCAGGGGGCCTGGGGCCAACGTCCTGACTTTC
CDR3aa: CATSDFRGPGANVLTF
d_gene: TRBD1
len: 16
j_gene: TRBJ2-6
abundance: many
v_gene: TRBV24-1

CDR3nt: TGCAGTGCTAGAGCGTCTCATACGACTAACTATGGCTACACCTTC
CDR3aa: CSARASHTTNYGYTF
d_gene: .
len: 15
j_gene: TRBJ1-2
abundance: few
v_gene: TRBV20-1

CDR3nt: TGTGCCAGCAGCTCCGGACAGGTTAGGAATGAGCAGTTCTTC
CDR3aa: CASSSGQVRNEQFF
d_gene: TRBD1
len: 14
j_gene: TRBJ2-1
abundance: few
v_gene: TRBV12-3/TRBV12-4

CDR3nt: TGTGCCATCAGTGAGACAGGAGCTAGCAATCAGCCCCAGCATTTT
CDR3aa: CAISETGASNQPQHF
d_gene: .
len: 15
j_gene: TRBJ1-5
abundance: .
v_gene: TRBV10-3

CDR3nt: TGCGCCAGCAGCGAGTTGCCCGTTGAGGGGGATACGCAGTATTTT
CDR3aa: CASSELPVEGDTQYF
d_gene: .
len: 15
j_gene: TRBJ2-3
abundance: few
v_gene: TRBV5-1

CDR3nt: TGTGCCAGCAAACTGGCGGGGTATTCACAGCCCCAGCATTTT
CDR3aa: CASKLAGYSQPQHF
d_gene: .
len: 14
j_gene: TRBJ1-5
abundance: few
v_gene: TRBV2

CDR3nt: TGTGCCATCAGCCCGGGACAGGGGGCGAATCAGCCCCAGCATTTT
CDR3aa: CAISPGQGANQPQHF
d_gene: TRBD1
len: 15
j_gene: TRBJ1-5
abundance: few
v_gene: TRBV10-3

CDR3nt: TGTGCCAGCAGCACGGTGGGGGCGAAAGACTATGGCTACACCTTC
CDR3aa: CASSTVGAKDYGYTF
d_gene: .
len: 15
j_gene: TRBJ1-2
abundance: few
v_gene: TRBV6-1

CDR3nt: TGTGCCAGCAGCTTCCGGGACACACGCACAGATACGCAGTATTTT
CDR3aa: CASSFRDTRTDTQYF
d_gene: .
len: 15
j_gene: TRBJ2-3
abundance: few
v_gene: TRBV11-2

CDR3nt: TGTGCCAGCACGACGGGGGAGTTTCAAGAGACCCAGTACTTC
CDR3aa: CASTTGEFQETQYF
d_gene: .
len: 14
j_gene: TRBJ2-5
abundance: few
v_gene: TRBV12-3/TRBV12-4

CDR3nt: TGCGCCAGCAGCTTGTCCCAGGACAGAGACAATGAGCAGTTCTTC
CDR3aa: CASSLSQDRDNEQFF
d_gene: .
len: 15
j_gene: TRBJ2-1
abundance: many
v_gene: TRBV5-1

CDR3nt: TGCAGTGCTAGAGATACCGGGGTCCAAGAGACCCAGTACTTC
CDR3aa: CSARDTGVQETQYF
d_gene: .
len: 14
j_gene: TRBJ2-5
abundance: .
v_gene: TRBV20-1

CDR3nt: TGTGCCAGCAGCTTACAGACAATGTACTATGGCTACACCTTC
CDR3aa: CASSLQTMYYGYTF
d_gene: .
len: 14
j_gene: TRBJ1-2
abundance: .
v_gene: TRBV13

CDR3nt: TGCGCCAGCAGCCAAGCTGTCAGGTCCTACGAGCAGTACTTC
CDR3aa: CASSQAVRSYEQYF
d_gene: .
len: 14
j_gene: TRBJ2-7
abundance: .
v_gene: TRBV4-1

CDR3nt: TGCAGTGCTAGAAGAGCCAGGACAGCCGGAGTAGATACGCAGTATTTT
CDR3aa: CSARRARTAGVDTQYF
d_gene: .
len: 16
j_gene: TRBJ2-3
abundance: .
v_gene: TRBV20-1

CDR3nt: TGTGCCAGCAGCGGGGGGGGAGATACGCAGTATTTT
CDR3aa: CASSGGGDTQYF
d_gene: TRBD2
len: 12
j_gene: TRBJ2-3
abundance: few
v_gene: TRBV7-9

CDR3nt: TGTGCCAGCAGTTATAGTCACTTAGCAAGAGCGGATACGCAGTATTTT
CDR3aa: CASSYSHLARADTQYF
d_gene: .
len: 16
j_gene: TRBJ2-3
abundance: few
v_gene: TRBV28

CDR3nt: TGCGCCAGCAGCTTTGGAGGGCTAGTAGGCGGCGGGGAGCTGTTTTTT
CDR3aa: CASSFGGLVGGGELFF
d_gene: .
len: 16
j_gene: TRBJ2-2
abundance: few
v_gene: TRBV5-1

CDR3nt: TGTGCCAGCAGTGAAGGTTGGACCGCCGGAGGGGGCTACACCTTC
CDR3aa: CASSEGWTAGGGYTF
d_gene: .
len: 15
j_gene: TRBJ1-2
abundance: many
v_gene: TRBV6-1

CDR3nt: TGTGCCAGCTTACCCAACGAGTACGAGCAGTACTTC
CDR3aa: CASLPNEYEQYF
d_gene: .
len: 12
j_gene: TRBJ2-7
abundance: .
v_gene: TRBV18

CDR3nt: TGCAGTGCTAGAGATCTTGGGACAGGCTACATGAACACTGAAGCTTTCTTT
CDR3aa: CSARDLGTGYMNTEAFF
d_gene: TRBD1
len: 17
j_gene: TRBJ1-1
abundance: .
v_gene: TRBV20-1

CDR3nt: TGTGCCAGTAGCGCTAGCGGGAGTCTCTACAATGAGCAGTTCTTC
CDR3aa: CASSASGSLYNEQFF
d_gene: TRBD2
len: 15
j_gene: TRBJ2-1
abundance: few
v_gene: TRBV19

CDR3nt: TGTGCCATCAGTGAGTTGACAGGGACGAACACCGGGGAGCTGTTTTTT
CDR3aa: CAISELTGTNTGELFF
d_gene: TRBD1
len: 16
j_gene: TRBJ2-2
abundance: few
v_gene: TRBV10-3

CDR3nt: TGTGCCAGCAGCCTAAGCAGGGGGTTGAACACTGAAGCTTTCTTT
CDR3aa: CASSLSRGLNTEAFF
d_gene: TRBD1
len: 15
j_gene: TRBJ1-1
abundance: few
v_gene: TRBV27

CDR3nt: TGTGCCAGCAGCTTGACCCTAGCCGGTTCCTACAATGAGCAGTTCTTC
CDR3aa: CASSLTLAGSYNEQFF
d_gene: .
len: 16
j_gene: TRBJ2-1
abundance: many
v_gene: TRBV5-5

CDR3nt: TGTGCCAGCAGTGAGGAGGGGCCCGGGGAGCTGTTTTTT
CDR3aa: CASSEEGPGELFF
d_gene: .
len: 13
j_gene: TRBJ2-2
abundance: few
v_gene: TRBV2

CDR3nt: TGCGCCAGCAGCCAAGGTCCGGATACGGGTGCGCAGTATTTT
CDR3aa: CASSQGPDTGAQYF
d_gene: .
len: 14
j_gene: TRBJ2-3
abundance: many
v_gene: TRBV4-1

CDR3nt: TGCAGCGTTGCCGACAGCCACTATGGCTACACCTTC
CDR3aa: CSVADSHYGYTF
d_gene: .
len: 12
j_gene: TRBJ1-2
abundance: many
v_gene: TRBV29-1

CDR3nt: TGTGCCAGCAGTTTGCCCGGGACTAGTAATCGTTACTTC
CDR3aa: CASSLPGTSNRYF
d_gene: TRBD2
len: 13
j_gene: TRBJ2-7
abundance: .
v_gene: TRBV12-3/TRBV12-4